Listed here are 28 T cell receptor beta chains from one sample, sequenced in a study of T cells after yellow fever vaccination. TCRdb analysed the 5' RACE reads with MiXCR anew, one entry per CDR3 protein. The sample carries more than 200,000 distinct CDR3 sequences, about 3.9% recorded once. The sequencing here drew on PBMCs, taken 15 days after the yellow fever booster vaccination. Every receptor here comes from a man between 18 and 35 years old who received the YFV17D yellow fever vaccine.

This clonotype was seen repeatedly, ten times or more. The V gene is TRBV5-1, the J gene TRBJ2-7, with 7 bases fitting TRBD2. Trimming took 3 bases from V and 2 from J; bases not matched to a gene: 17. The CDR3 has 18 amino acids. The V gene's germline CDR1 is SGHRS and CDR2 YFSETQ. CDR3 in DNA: TGCGCCAGCAGCTCATCGCCAGGCGGGAGAAGTACGGCCTACGAGCAGTACTTC. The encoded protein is CASSSSPGGRSTAYEQYF. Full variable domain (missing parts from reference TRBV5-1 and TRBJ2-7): KAGVTQTPRYLIKTRGQQVTLSCSPISGHRSVSWYQQTPGQGLQFLFEYFSETQRNKGNFPGRFSGRQFSNSRSEMNVSTLELGDSALYLCASSSSPGGRSTAYEQYFGPGTRLTVT.

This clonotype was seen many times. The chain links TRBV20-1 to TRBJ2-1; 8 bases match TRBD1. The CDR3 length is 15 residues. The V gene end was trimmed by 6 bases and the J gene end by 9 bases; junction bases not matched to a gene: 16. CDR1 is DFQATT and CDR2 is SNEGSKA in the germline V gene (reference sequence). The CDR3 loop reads CSASFPPGGYGEQFF. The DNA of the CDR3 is TGCAGTGCCAGCTTCCCGCCAGGGGGCTATGGTGAGCAGTTCTTC.

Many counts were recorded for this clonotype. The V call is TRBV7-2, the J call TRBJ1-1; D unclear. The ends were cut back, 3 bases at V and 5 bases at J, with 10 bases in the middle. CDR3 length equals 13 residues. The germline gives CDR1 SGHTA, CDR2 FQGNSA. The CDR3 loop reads CASSFPEITEAFF. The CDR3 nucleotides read TGTGCCAGCAGCTTCCCGGAGATAACTGAAGCTTTCTTT. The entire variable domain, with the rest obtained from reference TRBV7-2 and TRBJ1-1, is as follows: GAGVSQSPSNKVTEKGKDVELRCDPISGHTALYWYRQSLGQGLEFLIYFQGNSAPDKSGLPSDRFSAERTGGSVSTLTIQRTQQEDSAVYLCASSFPEITEAFFGQGTRLTVV.

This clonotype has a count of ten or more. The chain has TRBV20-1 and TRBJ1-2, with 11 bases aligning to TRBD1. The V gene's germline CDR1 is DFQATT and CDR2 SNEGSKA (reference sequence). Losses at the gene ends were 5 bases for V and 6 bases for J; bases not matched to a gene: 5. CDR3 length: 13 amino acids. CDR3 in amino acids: CSAPRTGGDGYTF. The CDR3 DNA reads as TGCAGTGCTCCCCGGACAGGGGGCGATGGCTACACCTTC.

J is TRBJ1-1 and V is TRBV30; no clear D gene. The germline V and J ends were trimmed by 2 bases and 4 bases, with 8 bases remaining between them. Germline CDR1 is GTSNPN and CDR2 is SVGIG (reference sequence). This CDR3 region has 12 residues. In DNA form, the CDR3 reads TGTGCCTGGAGTAGTATGAGCACTGAAGCTTTCTTT. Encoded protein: CAWSSMSTEAFF. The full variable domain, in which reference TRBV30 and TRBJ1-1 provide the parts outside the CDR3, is SQTIHQWPATLVQPVGSPLSLECTVEGTSNPNLYWYRQAAGRGLQLLFYSVGIGQISSEVPQNLSASRPQDRQFILSSKKLLLSDSGFYLCAWSSMSTEAFFGQGTRLTVV.

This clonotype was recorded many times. The CDR3 region is CASSHSGGLNTEAFF. The CDR3 DNA follows: TGTGCCAGCAGCCACAGTGGCGGCCTTAACACTGAAGCTTTCTTT. J is TRBJ1-1 and V is TRBV7-3, with D unclear. V was trimmed by 5 bases and J by 2 bases, leaving 15 bases between them. The germline V gene has CDR1 SGHTA and CDR2 FQGTGA. This CDR3 has 15 residues.

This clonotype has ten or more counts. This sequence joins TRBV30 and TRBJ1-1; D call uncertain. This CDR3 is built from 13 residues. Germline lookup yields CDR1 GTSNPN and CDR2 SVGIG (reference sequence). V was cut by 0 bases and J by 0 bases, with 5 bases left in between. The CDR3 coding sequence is TGTGCCTGGAGTGTACTCATGAACACTGAAGCTTTCTTT. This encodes CAWSVLMNTEAFF.

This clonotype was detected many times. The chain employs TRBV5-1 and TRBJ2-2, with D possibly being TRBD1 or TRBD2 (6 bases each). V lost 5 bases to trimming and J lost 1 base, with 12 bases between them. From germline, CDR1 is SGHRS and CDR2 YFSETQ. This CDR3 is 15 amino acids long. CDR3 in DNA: TGCGCCAGCAGTGCCGGGGGCGGGAACACCGGGGAGCTGTTTTTT. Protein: CASSAGGGNTGELFF.

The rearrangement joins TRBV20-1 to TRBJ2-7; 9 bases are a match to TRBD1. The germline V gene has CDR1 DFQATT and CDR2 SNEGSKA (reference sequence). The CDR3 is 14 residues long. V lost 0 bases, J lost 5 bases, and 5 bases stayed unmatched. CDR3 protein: CSARDGTGWDEQYF. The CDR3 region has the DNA TGCAGTGCTAGAGATGGGACAGGGTGGGACGAGCAGTACTTC.

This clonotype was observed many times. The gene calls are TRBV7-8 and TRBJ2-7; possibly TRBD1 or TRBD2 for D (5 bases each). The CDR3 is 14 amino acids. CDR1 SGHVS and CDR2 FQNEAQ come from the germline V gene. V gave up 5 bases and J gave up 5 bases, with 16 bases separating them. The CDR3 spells CASSPWDRGHEQYF. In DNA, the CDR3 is TGTGCCAGCAGCCCCTGGGACCGCGGGCACGAGCAGTACTTC.

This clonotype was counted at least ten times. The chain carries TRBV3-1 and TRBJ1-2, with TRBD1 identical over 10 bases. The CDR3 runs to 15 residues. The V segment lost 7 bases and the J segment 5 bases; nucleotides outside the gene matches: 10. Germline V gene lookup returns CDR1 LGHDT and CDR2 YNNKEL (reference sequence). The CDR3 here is CASMYQGTGVYGYTF. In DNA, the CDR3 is TGTGCCAGCATGTACCAAGGGACAGGGGTTTATGGCTACACCTTC.

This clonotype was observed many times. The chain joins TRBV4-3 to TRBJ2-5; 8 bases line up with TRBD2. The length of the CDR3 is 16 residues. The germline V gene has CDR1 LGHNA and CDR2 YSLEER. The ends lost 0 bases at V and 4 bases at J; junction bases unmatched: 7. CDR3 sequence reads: CASSQEGGGRGETQYF. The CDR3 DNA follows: TGCGCCAGCAGCCAAGAAGGCGGGGGGAGAGGAGAGACCCAGTACTTC.

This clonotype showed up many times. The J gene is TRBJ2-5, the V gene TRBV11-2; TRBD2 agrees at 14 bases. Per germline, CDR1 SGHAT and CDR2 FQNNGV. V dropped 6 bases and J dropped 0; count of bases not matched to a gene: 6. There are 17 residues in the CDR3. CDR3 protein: CASRHGTSGGYQETQYF. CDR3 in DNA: TGTGCCAGCAGACACGGGACTAGCGGGGGCTACCAAGAGACCCAGTACTTC.

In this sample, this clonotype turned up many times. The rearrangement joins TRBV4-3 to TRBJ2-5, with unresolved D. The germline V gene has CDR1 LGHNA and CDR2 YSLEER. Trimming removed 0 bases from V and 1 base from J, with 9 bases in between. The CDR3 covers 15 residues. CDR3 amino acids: CASSQDVGLQETQYF. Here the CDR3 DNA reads TGCGCCAGCAGCCAAGATGTGGGCCTCCAAGAGACCCAGTACTTC.

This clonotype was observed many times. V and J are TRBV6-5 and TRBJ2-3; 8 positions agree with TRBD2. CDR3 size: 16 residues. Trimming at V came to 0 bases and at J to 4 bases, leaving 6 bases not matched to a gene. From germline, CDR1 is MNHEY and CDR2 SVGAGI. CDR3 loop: CASSYSSGGGADTQYF. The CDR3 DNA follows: TGTGCCAGCAGTTACTCCTCCGGGGGGGGGGCAGATACGCAGTATTTT.

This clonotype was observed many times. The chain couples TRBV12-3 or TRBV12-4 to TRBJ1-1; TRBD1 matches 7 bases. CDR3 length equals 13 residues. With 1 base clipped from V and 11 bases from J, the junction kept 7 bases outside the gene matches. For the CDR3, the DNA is TGTGCCAGCAGTTTAGTAGGGGGCGGCTATGCTTTCTTT. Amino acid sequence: CASSLVGGGYAFF.

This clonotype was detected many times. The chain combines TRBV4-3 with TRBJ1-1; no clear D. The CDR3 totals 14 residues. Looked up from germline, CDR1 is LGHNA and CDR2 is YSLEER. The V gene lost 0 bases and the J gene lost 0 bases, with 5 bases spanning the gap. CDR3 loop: CASSQENMNTEAFF. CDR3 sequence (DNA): TGCGCCAGCAGCCAAGAGAACATGAACACTGAAGCTTTCTTT.

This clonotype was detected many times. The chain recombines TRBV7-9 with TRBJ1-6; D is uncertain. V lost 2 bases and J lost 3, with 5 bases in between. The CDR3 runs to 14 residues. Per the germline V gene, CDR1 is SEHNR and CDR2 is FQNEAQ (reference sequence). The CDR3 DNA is TGTGCCAGCAGCTTACAGGACTATAATTCACCCCTCCACTTT. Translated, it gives CASSLQDYNSPLHF.

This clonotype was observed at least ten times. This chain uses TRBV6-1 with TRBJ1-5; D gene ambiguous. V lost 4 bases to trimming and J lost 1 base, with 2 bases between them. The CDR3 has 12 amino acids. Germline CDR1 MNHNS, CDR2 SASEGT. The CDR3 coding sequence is TGTGCCAGCAGTGTAAGCAATCAGCCCCAGCATTTT. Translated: CASSVSNQPQHF.

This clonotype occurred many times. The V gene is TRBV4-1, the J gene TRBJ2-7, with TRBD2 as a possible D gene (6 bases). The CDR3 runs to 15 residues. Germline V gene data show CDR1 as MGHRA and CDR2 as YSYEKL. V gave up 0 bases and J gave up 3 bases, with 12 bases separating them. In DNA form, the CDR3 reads TGCGCCAGCAGCCAAGAGGCGCCGGAGGGCTACGAGCAGTACTTC. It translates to CASSQEAPEGYEQYF.

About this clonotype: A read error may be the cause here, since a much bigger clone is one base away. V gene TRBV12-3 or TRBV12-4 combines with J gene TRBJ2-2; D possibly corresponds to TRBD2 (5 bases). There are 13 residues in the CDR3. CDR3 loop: CASSYGNTGELLF. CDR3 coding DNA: TGTGCCAGCAGTTACGGGAACACCGGGGAGCTGCTTTTT.

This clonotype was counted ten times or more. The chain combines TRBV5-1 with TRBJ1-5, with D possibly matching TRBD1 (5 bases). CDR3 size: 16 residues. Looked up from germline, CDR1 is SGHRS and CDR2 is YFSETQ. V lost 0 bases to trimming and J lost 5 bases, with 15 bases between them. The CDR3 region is CASSLAPGGGYQPQHF. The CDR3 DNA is TGCGCCAGCAGCTTGGCCCCGGGGGGTGGTTATCAGCCCCAGCATTTT.

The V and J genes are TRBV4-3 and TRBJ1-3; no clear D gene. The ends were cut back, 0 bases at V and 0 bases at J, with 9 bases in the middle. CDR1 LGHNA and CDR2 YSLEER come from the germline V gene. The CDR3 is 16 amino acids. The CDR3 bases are TGCGCCAGCAGCCAAGACGGAACAGACTCTGGAAACACCATATATTTT. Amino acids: CASSQDGTDSGNTIYF.

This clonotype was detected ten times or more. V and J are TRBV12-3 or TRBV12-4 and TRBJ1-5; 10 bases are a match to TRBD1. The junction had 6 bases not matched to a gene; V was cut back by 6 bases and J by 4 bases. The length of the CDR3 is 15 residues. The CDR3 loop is CASSHRGQGNQPQHF. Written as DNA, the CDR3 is TGTGCCAGCAGCCACCGGGGACAGGGGAATCAGCCCCAGCATTTT.

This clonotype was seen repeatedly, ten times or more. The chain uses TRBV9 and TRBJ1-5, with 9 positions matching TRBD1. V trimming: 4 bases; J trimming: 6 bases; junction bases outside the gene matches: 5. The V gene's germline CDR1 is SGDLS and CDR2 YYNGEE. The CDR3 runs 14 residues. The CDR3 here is CASSTTGGTQPQHF. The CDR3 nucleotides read TGTGCCAGCAGCACGACAGGGGGAACTCAGCCCCAGCATTTT.

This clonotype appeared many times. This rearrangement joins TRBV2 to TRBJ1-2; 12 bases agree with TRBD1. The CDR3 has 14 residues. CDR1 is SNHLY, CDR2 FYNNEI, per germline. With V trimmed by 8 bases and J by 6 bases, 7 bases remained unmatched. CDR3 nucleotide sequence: TGTGCCAGCCGACCGGGACAGGGGGCTGATGGCTACACCTTC. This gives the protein CASRPGQGADGYTF.

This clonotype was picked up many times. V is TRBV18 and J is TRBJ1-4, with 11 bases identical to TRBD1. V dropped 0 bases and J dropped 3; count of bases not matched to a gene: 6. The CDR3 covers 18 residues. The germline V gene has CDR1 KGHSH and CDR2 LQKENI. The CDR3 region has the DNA TGTGCCAGCTCACCACCGACGGGACAGGGGGTCTCTAATGAAAAACTGTTTTTT. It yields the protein CASSPPTGQGVSNEKLFF.

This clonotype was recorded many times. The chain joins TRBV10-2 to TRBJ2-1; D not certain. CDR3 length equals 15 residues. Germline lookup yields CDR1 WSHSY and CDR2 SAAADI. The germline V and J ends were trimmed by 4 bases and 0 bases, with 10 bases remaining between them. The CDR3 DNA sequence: TGCGCCAGCAGTGGAGAGCACGACTCCTACAATGAGCAGTTCTTC. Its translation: CASSGEHDSYNEQFF.